This T cell receptor (beta chain) originates from a study of beta chain features in type 1 diabetes. General study results and limits: The naive, central memory and Treg TCRB repertoires looked more alike in patients than they did in healthy donors. Shorter TCRB CDR3s, moderately but significantly so, were found in Type 1 diabetes patients in all four CD4+ subsets.

Since all of the isolated RNA was reverse transcribed, expressed TCRB transcripts were what got sequenced. TCRdb's copy holds only in-frame clones and misses some; the assay was immunoSEQ multiplex PCR. The sample records roughly 220,000 clones, roughly 17% being singletons. Comment on this clone: The target antigen is unknown.

With 4 bases clipped from V and 5 bases from J, the junction kept 6 bases outside the gene matches. CDR1 is MDHEN, CDR2 SYDVKM, per germline. CDR3 length: 15 residues. The source is a man in his thirties or forties with type 1 diabetes. The gene calls are TRBV28 and TRBJ1-5, with 9 nucleotides matching TRBD1. The sample was naive CD4+ T cells from blood. CDR3 in amino acids: CASSSGTGKDQPQHF. The CDR3 DNA sequence: TGTGCCAGCAGTTCTGGGACAGGGAAGGATCAGCCCCAGCATTTT.